What follows is one TCR beta chain and its context. No cognate antigen has been identified for it. No base quality values were provided; no much bigger clone lies one nucleotide off. This entry is derived from a study of blood T cell repertoires in COVID-19 (dated by TCRdb to between 2020 and 2021). With regard to the full study: Samples from collaborators originated in the United States, Italy and Spain and spanned both the acute and convalescent phases of COVID-19. The material from the prospective study consisted of cDNA or gDNA derived from T cells, B-cell-depleted T cells, or PBMCs. Subjects who had been exposed to COVID-19, were actively infected with it, or had recovered from it provided the deeply sampled blood TCRbeta repertoires that made up the dataset. The repertoires were released in a freely available public database meant as a resource for research on the immune response to SARS-CoV-2. The samples were drawn from two sources: the first 160 participants of the ongoing ImmuneRACE study, and about 1,300 subjects contributed by 6 global collaborators. Sample metadata almost always included a de-identified subject ID, COVID-19 status, age in years and sex. Where HLA class I and class II types were available, the types were taken from metadata supplied by the sample provider, not from assay-based typing. Results the study describes overall, beyond this receptor: The quantity of clinical and demographic metadata differed by source and by participant and was supplied without curation.

The CDR3 sequence holds 16 residues, the cysteine and phenylalanine included. The DNA shown is the 48-base CDR3, in frame from base 1. Trimming accounts for 3 bases at V and 6 bases at J, while the number of junction bases matched to no gene is 7. The germline V gene (reference sequence) provides CDR1 LNHDA and CDR2 SQIVND. Each collaborating institution followed its own protocols to collect whole blood in K2EDTA tubes. For TCRbeta analysis, collaborators shipped samples as frozen whole blood, isolated PBMCs, or DNA extracted from either of those sample types. TCRbeta CDR3 regions were amplified from genomic DNA using the immunoSEQ Assay, a bias-controlled multiplex PCR. On the authors' methods: The number of nucleated cells in each sample was estimated from the amplification of reference gene primers within the assay. Sequence reads were collapsed and filtered to measure the absolute abundance of every unique TCRbeta CDR3 rearrangement. For each sample, productive Simpson clonality was calculated by taking the square root of Simpson's diversity index across productive rearrangements. TCRdb limited this immuneACCESS table to in-frame rearrangements with V and J called. A share of clones is missing; checked studies link under half to unresolved V genes, and the rest is unexplained. The D gene and trimming were derived from the DNA, and the V and J assignments and clone size from that table. The sample table contains about 52,000 clones; only one count was recorded for approximately 89% of them. More than 7% of the sample belongs to the ten largest clones.

The sequence links TRBV19 to TRBJ2-3; 12 bases in the middle match TRBD2. Sequencing was performed on peripheral blood. The clonotype was recovered from an elderly man with active or convalescent COVID-19. The nucleotides are TGTGCCAGTAGTATCTCCCTAGCGGGGGGGCGGGATACGCAGTATTTT. This sequence encodes CASSISLAGGRDTQYF.